Sequencing of this T cell receptor beta chain was carried out in a study of blood T cell repertoires in COVID-19. Original analysis: Amplification of reference gene primers provided the estimated nucleated cell counts. The data were produced by immunoSEQ multiplex PCR, yet TCRdb's version contains in-frame clones alone and is incomplete. From that table come the V and J calls and clone size; the DNA was used to work out D and trimming. The profile shows over 400,000 clones, 70% to 90% of them singletons. CDR1 and CDR2 (germline): SGHTA, FQGNSA. Losses at the gene ends were 2 bases for V and 5 bases for J; bases not matched to a gene: 10. There are 16 residues in the CDR3.

The chain links TRBV7-2 to TRBJ1-2; TRBD1 aligns across 8 bases. The clonotype originates from a human donor in a cohort sampled during active COVID-19. The source material was peripheral blood. CDR3 bases: TGTGCCAGCAGCTTAACCGGGACAGGATACTATTATGGCTACACCTTC. It encodes CASSLTGTGYYYGYTF.